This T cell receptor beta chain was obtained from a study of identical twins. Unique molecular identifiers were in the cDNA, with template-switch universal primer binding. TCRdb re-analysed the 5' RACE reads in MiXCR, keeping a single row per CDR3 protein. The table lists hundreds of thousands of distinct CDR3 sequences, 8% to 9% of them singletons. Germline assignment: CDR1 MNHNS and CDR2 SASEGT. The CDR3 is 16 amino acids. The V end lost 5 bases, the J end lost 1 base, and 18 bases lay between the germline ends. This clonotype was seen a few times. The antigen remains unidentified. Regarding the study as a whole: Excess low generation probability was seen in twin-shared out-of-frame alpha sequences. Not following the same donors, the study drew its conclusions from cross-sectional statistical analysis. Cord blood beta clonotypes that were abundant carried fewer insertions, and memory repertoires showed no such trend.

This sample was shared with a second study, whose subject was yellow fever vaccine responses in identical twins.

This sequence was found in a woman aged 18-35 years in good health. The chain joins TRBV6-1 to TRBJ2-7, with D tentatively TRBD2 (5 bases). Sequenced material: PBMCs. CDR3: CASSQSDYLRSYEQYF. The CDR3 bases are TGTGCCAGCAGTCAAAGCGACTATCTGAGGTCCTACGAGCAGTACTTC.